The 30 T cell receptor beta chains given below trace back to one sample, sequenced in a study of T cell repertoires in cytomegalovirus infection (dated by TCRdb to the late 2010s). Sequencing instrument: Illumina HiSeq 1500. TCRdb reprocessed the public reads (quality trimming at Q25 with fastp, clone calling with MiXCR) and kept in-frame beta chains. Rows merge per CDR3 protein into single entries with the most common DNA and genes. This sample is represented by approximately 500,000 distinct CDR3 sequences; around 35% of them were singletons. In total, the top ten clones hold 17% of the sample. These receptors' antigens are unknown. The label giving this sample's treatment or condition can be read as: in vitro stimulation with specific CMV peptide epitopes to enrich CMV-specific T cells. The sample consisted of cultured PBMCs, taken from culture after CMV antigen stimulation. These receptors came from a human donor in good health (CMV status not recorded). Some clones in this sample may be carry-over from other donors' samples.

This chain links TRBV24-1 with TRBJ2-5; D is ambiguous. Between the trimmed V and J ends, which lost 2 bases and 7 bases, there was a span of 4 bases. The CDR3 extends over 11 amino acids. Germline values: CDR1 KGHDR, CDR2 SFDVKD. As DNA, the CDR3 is TGTGCCACCAGTGATTACGCGACCCAGTACTTC. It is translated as CATSDYATQYF.

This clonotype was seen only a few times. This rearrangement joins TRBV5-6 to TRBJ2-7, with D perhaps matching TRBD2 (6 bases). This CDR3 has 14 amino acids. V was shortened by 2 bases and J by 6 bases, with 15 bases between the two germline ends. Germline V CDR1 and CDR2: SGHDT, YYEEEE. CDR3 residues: CASSFVVGSAEQYV. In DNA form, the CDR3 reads TGTGCCAGCAGCTTCGTGGTCGGGAGCGCCGAGCAGTACGTC.

The DNA for the CDR3 is TGTGCCAGCAGTGATGTTCGGACAGGGGTGGCCGGGGAGCTGTTTTTT. Translated: CASSDVRTGVAGELFF. This sequence joins TRBV6-1 and TRBJ2-2; TRBD1 matches 9 bases. The V gene end was trimmed by 3 bases and the J gene end by 6 bases; junction bases not matched to a gene: 8. Germline assignment: CDR1 MNHNS and CDR2 SASEGT. There are 16 residues in the CDR3.

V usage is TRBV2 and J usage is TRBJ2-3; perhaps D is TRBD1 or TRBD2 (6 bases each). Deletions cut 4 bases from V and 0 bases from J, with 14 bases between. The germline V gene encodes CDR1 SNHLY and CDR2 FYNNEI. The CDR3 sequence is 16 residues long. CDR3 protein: CASSGTAGISTDTQYF. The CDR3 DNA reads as TGTGCCAGCAGTGGGACAGCGGGTATTAGCACAGATACGCAGTATTTT.

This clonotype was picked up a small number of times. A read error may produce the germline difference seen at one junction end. The CDR3 DNA sequence: TGTGCCAGCAGCTTAGTCCAGCGGGAGGTTCCCCATTTT. It codes for CASSLVQREVPHF. The V call is TRBV7-2, the J call TRBJ2-3; 9 bases align to TRBD2. Per germline, CDR1 SGHTA and CDR2 FQGNSA. The CDR3 length is 13 residues.

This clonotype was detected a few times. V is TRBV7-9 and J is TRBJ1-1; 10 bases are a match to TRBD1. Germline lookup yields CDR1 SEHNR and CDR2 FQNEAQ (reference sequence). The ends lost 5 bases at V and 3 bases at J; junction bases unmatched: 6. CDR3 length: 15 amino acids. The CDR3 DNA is TGTGCCAGCAGCCCAGACAGGGGGCTTGACACTGAAGCTTTCTTT. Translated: CASSPDRGLDTEAFF.

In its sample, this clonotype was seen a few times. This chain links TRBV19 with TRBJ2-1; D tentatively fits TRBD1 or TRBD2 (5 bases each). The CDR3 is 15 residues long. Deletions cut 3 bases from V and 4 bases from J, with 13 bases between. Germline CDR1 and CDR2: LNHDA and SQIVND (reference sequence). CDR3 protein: CASSMRSGQYNEQFF. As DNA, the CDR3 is TGTGCCAGTAGTATGCGAAGCGGACAATACAATGAGCAGTTCTTC.

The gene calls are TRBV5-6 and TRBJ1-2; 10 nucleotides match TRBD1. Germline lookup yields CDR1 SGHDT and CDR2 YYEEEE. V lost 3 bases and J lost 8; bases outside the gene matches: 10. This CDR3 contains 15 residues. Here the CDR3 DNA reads TGTGCCAGCAGCTCCAGTGGACAGGGGGTAGAGGGCTACACCTTC. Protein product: CASSSSGQGVEGYTF.

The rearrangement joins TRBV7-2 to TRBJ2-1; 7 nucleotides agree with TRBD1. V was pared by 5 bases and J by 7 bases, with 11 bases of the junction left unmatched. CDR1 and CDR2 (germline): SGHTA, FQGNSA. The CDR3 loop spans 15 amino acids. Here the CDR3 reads CASSNRQGRGNEQFF. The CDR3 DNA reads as TGTGCCAGCAGCAACCGACAGGGCCGCGGGAATGAGCAGTTCTTC.

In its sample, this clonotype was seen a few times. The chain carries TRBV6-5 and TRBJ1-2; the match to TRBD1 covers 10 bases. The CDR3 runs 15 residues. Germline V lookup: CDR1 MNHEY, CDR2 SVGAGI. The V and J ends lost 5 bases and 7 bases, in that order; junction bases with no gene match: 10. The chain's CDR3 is CASSTTTGGSVGYTF. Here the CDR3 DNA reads TGTGCCAGCAGTACTACGACAGGGGGCTCGGTTGGCTACACCTTC.

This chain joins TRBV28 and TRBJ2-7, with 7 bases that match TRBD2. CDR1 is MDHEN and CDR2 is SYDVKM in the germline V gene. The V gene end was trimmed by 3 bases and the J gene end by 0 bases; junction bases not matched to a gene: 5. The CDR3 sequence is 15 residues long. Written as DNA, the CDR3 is TGTGCCAGCAGTTTTCTCGGGACTACCTCCTACGAGCAGTACTTC. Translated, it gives CASSFLGTTSYEQYF.

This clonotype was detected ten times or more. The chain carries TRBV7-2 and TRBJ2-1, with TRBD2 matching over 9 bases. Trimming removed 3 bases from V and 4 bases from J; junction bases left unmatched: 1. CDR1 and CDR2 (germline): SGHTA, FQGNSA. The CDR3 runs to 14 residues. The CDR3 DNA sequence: TGTGCCAGCAGCTTGCTAGCGGGGTACAATGAGCAGTTCTTC. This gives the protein CASSLLAGYNEQFF. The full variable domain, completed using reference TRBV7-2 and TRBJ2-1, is GAGVSQSPSNKVTEKGKDVELRCDPISGHTALYWYRQSLGQGLEFLIYFQGNSAPDKSGLPSDRFSAERTGGSVSTLTIQRTQQEDSAVYLCASSLLAGYNEQFFGPGTRLTVL.

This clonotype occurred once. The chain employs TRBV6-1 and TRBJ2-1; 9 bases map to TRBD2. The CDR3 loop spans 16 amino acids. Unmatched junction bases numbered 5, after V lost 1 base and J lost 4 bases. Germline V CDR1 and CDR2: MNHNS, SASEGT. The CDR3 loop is CASSEVSGRHYNEQFF. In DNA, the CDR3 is TGTGCCAGCAGTGAAGTTAGCGGGAGACATTACAATGAGCAGTTCTTC.

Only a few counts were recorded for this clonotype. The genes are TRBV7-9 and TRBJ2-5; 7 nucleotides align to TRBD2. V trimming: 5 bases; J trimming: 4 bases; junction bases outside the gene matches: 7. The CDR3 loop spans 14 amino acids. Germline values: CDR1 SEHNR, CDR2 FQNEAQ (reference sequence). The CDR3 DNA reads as TGTGCCAGCAGCCTCGGGGGGATTACAGAGACCCAGTACTTC. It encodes CASSLGGITETQYF.

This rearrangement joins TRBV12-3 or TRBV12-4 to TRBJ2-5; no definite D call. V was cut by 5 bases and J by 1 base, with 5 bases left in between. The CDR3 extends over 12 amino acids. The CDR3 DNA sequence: TGTGCCAGCAGTAACAGCCAAGAGACCCAGTACTTC. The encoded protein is CASSNSQETQYF.

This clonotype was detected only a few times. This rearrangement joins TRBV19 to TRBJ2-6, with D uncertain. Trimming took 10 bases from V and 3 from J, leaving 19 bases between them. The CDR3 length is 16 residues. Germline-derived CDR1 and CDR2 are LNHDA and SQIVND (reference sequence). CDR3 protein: CATLSPTGIGANVLTF. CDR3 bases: TGTGCCACCTTAAGCCCCACCGGAATTGGGGCCAACGTCCTGACTTTC.

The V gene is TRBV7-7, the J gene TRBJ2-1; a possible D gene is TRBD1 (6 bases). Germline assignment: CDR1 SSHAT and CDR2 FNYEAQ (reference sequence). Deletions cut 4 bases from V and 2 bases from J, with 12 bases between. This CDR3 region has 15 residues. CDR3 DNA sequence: TGTGCCAGCAGCTCCGATTCAGGGGCCTACAATGAGCAGTTCTTC. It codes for CASSSDSGAYNEQFF.

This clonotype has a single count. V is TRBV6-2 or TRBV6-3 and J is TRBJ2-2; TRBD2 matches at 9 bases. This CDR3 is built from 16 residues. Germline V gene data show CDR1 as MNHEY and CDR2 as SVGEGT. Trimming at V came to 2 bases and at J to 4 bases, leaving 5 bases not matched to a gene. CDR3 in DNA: TGTGCCAGCAGTTACAGCCTAGCGGGGACCACCGGGGAGCTGTTTTTT. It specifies CASSYSLAGTTGELFF.

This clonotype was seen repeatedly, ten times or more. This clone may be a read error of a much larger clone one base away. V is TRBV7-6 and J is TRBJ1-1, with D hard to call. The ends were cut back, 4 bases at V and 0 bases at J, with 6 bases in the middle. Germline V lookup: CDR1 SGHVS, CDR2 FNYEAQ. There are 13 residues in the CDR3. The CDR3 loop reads CASSSQMNTEAFF. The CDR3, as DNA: TGTGCCAGCAGCTCCCAGATGAACACTGAAGCTTTCTTT.

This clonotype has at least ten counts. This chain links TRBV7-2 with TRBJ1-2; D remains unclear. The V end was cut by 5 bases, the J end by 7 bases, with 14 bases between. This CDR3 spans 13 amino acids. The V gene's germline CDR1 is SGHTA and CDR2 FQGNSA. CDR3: CASSPTTGIGYTF. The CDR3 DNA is TGTGCCAGCAGCCCCACGACCGGGATTGGCTACACCTTC. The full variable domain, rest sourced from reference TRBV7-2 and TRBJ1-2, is GAGVSQSPSNKVTEKGKDVELRCDPISGHTALYWYRQSLGQGLEFLIYFQGNSAPDKSGLPSDRFSAERTGGSVSTLTIQRTQQEDSAVYLCASSPTTGIGYTFGSGTRLTVV.

The DNA of the CDR3 is TGTGCCAGCAGCCCGGACAGCCGCCCGGGGACCCAGTACTTC. Amino acid sequence: CASSPDSRPGTQYF. The rearrangement joins TRBV7-2 to TRBJ2-5; D might be TRBD1 (6 bases). Germline-derived CDR1 and CDR2 are SGHTA and FQGNSA. Deletions cut 5 bases from V and 7 bases from J, with 17 bases between. CDR3 size: 14 residues.

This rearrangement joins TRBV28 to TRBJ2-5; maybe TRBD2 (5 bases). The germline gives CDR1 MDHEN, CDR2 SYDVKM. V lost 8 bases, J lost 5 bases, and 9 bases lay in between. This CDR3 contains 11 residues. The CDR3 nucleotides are TGTGCCAGCGCCGGGATGGAGACCCAGTACTTC. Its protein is CASAGMETQYF.

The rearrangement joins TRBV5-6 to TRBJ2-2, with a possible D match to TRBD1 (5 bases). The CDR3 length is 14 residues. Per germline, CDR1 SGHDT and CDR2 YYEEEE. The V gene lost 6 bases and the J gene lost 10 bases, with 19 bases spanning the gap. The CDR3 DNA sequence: TGTGCCAGCACCTCCTTGACAGCGTGGTCGGAGCTGTTTTTT. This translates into CASTSLTAWSELFF.

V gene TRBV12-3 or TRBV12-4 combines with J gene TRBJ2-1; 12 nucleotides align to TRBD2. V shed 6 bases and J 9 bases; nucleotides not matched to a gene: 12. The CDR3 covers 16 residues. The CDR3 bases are TGTGCCAGCAGCCAAGGACTAGCGGGGCTCAAGGGTGAGCAGTTCTTC. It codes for CASSQGLAGLKGEQFF.

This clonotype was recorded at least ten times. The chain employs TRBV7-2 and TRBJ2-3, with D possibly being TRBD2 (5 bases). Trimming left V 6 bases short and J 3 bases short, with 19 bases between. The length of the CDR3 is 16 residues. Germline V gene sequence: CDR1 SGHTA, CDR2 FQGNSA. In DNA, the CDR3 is TGTGCCAGCAGTTTCGGCCTCGGGGTCTGGACAGATACGCAGTATTTT. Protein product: CASSFGLGVWTDTQYF.

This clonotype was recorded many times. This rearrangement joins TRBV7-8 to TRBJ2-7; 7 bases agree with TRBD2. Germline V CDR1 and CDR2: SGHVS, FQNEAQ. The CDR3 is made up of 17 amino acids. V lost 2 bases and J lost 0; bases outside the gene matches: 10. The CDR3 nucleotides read TGTGCCAGCAGCTTAACATTTCCTAGCGGCCTCTCCTACGAGCAGTACTTC. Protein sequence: CASSLTFPSGLSYEQYF.

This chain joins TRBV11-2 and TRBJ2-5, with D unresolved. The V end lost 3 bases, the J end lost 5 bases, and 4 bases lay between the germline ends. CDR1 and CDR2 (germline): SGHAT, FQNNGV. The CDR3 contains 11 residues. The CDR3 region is CASSFMETQYF. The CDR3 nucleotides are TGTGCCAGCAGCTTCATGGAGACCCAGTACTTC.

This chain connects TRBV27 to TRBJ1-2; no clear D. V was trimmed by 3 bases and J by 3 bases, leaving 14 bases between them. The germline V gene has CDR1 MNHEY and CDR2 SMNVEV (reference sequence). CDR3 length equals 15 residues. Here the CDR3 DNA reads TGTGCCAGCAGTTTGATGGGGTCCCCTTACTATGGCTACACCTTC. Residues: CASSLMGSPYYGYTF.

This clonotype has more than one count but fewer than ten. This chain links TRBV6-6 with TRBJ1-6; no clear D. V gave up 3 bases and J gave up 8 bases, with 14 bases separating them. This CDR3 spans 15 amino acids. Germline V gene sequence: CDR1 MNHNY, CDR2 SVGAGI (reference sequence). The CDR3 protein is CASSYEDGRYSPLHF. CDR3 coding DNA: TGTGCCAGCAGTTATGAGGACGGCCGATATTCACCCCTCCACTTT.

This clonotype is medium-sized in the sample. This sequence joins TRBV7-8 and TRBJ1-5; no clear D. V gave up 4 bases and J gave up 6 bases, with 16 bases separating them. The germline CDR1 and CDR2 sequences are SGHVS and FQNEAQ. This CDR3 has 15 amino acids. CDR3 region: CASSYVAGLSQPQHF. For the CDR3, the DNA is TGTGCCAGCAGCTATGTGGCGGGATTAAGTCAGCCCCAGCATTTT.